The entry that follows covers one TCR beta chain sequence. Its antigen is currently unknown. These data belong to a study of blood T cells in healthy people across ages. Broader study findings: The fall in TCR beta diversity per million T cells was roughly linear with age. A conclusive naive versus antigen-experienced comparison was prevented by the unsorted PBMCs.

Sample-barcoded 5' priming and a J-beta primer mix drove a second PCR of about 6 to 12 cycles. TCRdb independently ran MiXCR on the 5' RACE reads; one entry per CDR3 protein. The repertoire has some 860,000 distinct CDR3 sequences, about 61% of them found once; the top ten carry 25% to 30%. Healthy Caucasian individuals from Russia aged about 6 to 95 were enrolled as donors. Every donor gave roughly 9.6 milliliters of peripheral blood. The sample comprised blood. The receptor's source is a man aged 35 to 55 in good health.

This CDR3 is CASSSTGAVYGYTF. DNA of the CDR3: TGTGCCAGCAGCTCTACAGGGGCCGTCTATGGCTACACCTTC. This chain joins TRBV7-2 and TRBJ1-2; TRBD1 agrees at 7 bases. The CDR3 runs to 14 residues. V lost 4 bases, J lost 4 bases, and 6 bases stayed unmatched. Per germline, CDR1 SGHTA and CDR2 FQGNSA. Complete variable domain (other parts from reference TRBV7-2 and TRBJ1-2): GAGVSQSPSNKVTEKGKDVELRCDPISGHTALYWYRQSLGQGLEFLIYFQGNSAPDKSGLPSDRFSAERTGGSVSTLTIQRTQQEDSAVYLCASSSTGAVYGYTFGSGTRLTVV.